The rows below give T cell receptor beta chains drawn from one sample of a study of T cell responses to AZD1222 COVID-19 vaccine. Repertoires were generated with immunoSEQ multiplex PCR, while TCRdb's copy carries only in-frame clones and drops some. The data hold 70,000 to 100,000 clones, with 80% to 95% observed a single time. The input for sequencing was peripheral blood, taken 28 days after the second AZD1222 dose. The receptors derive from an adult who received the AZD1222 COVID-19 vaccine. The CDR3 runs from the conserved cysteine through the conserved F or W. The D gene is left open where the match is weak. Not all rows give a size; the values are once, few, many and, for expanded clones, a class.

D: .; J: TRBJ1-1; V: TRBV6-1; size: .; CDR3: CASSEFIGLTEAFF; DNA: TGTGCCAGCAGTGAATTTATCGGGCTCACTGAAGCTTTCTTT
D: .; J: TRBJ1-6; V: TRBV7-6; size: .; CDR3: CASSFIFVVLREASSYNSPLHF; DNA: TGTGCCAGCAGCTTTATTTTTGTCGTGTTAAGGGAGGCCTCCTCCTATAATTCACCCCTCCACTTT
D: .; J: TRBJ1-1; V: TRBV11-3; size: .; CDR3: CASSDSTGSGNTEAFF; DNA: TGTGCCAGCAGCGATAGTACAGGGTCAGGGAACACTGAAGCTTTCTTT
D: .; J: TRBJ1-6; V: TRBV6-5; size: .; CDR3: CASTMEQLYNSPLHF; DNA: TGTGCCAGCACCATGGAACAGCTATATAATTCACCCCTCCACTTT
D: TRBD1; J: TRBJ2-7; V: TRBV11-1; size: .; CDR3: CASSRRGDRVSNEQYF; DNA: TGTGCCAGCAGCCGCCGGGGGGACAGGGTGTCCAACGAGCAGTACTTC
D: .; J: TRBJ1-1; V: TRBV29-1; size: .; CDR3: CSVEETGGRTEAFF; DNA: TGCAGCGTTGAAGAGACGGGGGGGAGGACTGAAGCTTTCTTT
D: .; J: TRBJ1-1; V: TRBV7-2; size: .; CDR3: CASSLATQGYTEAFF; DNA: TGTGCCAGCAGCTTAGCGACCCAAGGGTACACTGAAGCTTTCTTT
D: .; J: TRBJ2-1; V: TRBV4-3; size: .; CDR3: CASSQEGNYYNEQFF; DNA: TGCGCCAGCAGCCAAGAAGGTAACTACTACAATGAGCAGTTCTTC
D: .; J: TRBJ2-3; V: TRBV4-2; size: .; CDR3: CASSQDRSDTQYF; DNA: TGTGCCAGCAGCCAGGACAGATCGGATACGCAGTATTTT
D: TRBD1; J: TRBJ2-5; V: TRBV7-2; size: .; CDR3: CASTLSGTGVQETQYF; DNA: TGTGCCAGCACCCTTAGTGGGACAGGAGTACAAGAGACCCAGTACTTC
D: .; J: TRBJ1-2; V: TRBV3-1/TRBV3-2; size: once; CDR3: CASSLEGSRAWGYTF; DNA: TGTGCCAGCAGCCTAGAAGGTTCGAGGGCCTGGGGCTACACCTTC
D: .; J: TRBJ1-2; V: TRBV29-1; size: .; CDR3: CSVEPGRIYGYTF; DNA: TGCAGCGTTGAACCCGGACGGATCTATGGCTACACCTTC
D: .; J: TRBJ2-7; V: TRBV7-2; size: .; CDR3: CASSLEDRTYEQYF; DNA: TGTGCCAGCAGCTTAGAAGACAGGACCTACGAGCAGTACTTC
D: .; J: TRBJ1-6; V: TRBV11-3; size: few; CDR3: CASSSRPDSPLHF; DNA: TGTGCCAGCAGCTCGCGGCCGGATTCACCCCTCCACTTT
D: .; J: TRBJ1-2; V: TRBV3-1/TRBV3-2; size: .; CDR3: CASSQGGIGSGYTF; DNA: TGTGCCAGCAGCCAGGGGGGTATCGGGAGTGGCTACACCTTC
D: TRBD2; J: TRBJ2-7; V: TRBV30; size: .; CDR3: CAWSAGGEGQYEQYF; DNA: TGTGCCTGGAGTGCCGGCGGGGAGGGGCAATACGAGCAGTACTTC
D: .; J: TRBJ1-1; V: TRBV7-3; size: .; CDR3: CASSPSAGPTEAFF; DNA: TGTGCCAGCAGCCCCTCCGCAGGACCCACTGAAGCTTTCTTT
D: .; J: TRBJ1-2; V: TRBV11-2; size: .; CDR3: CASSLRGPSLGSSGYTF; DNA: TGTGCCAGCAGCTTAAGGGGACCTTCACTTGGGTCGAGTGGCTACACCTTC
D: TRBD1; J: TRBJ1-5; V: TRBV4-2; size: .; CDR3: CASSQPGQGRYRRQPQHF; DNA: TGTGCCAGCAGCCAACCGGGACAGGGTCGGTATAGGAGACAGCCCCAGCATTTT
D: .; J: TRBJ1-3; V: TRBV7-2; size: .; CDR3: CASSLRGGDSGNTIYF; DNA: TGTGCCAGCAGCTTAAGGGGGGGGGACTCTGGAAACACCATATATTTT
D: .; J: TRBJ1-1; V: TRBV28; size: .; CDR3: CASTLGTPNTEAFF; DNA: TGTGCCAGCACTCTGGGGACACCGAACACTGAAGCTTTCTTT
D: .; J: TRBJ1-2; V: TRBV2; size: .; CDR3: CASSENIGMGGYTF; DNA: TGTGCCAGCAGTGAAAACATAGGAATGGGGGGCTACACCTTC
D: .; J: TRBJ1-2; V: TRBV19; size: .; CDR3: CASSIAVSGYTF; DNA: TGTGCCAGTAGTATCGCAGTGAGTGGCTACACCTTC
D: .; J: TRBJ1-5; V: TRBV19; size: .; CDR3: CASSISVVQPQHF; DNA: TGTGCCAGTAGTATTTCGGTTGTACAGCCCCAGCATTTT
D: .; J: TRBJ2-2; V: TRBV18; size: .; CDR3: CASSPSGVTGELFF; DNA: TGTGCCAGCTCCCCGTCGGGGGTCACCGGGGAGCTGTTTTTT
D: TRBD1; J: TRBJ2-5; V: TRBV2; size: .; CDR3: CASRGGQGETQYF; DNA: TGTGCCAGCAGAGGGGGACAGGGGGAGACCCAGTACTTC
D: TRBD1; J: TRBJ1-1; V: TRBV2; size: .; CDR3: CASMGQAVNTEAFF; DNA: TGTGCCAGCATGGGACAGGCGGTGAACACTGAAGCTTTCTTT
D: .; J: TRBJ2-5; V: TRBV6-5; size: once; CDR3: CASSYLGREEETQYF; DNA: TGTGCCAGCAGTTACCTGGGACGCGAAGAAGAGACCCAGTACTTC
D: .; J: TRBJ2-5; V: TRBV14; size: .; CDR3: CASSQDGGGPRGQETQYF; DNA: TGTGCCAGCAGCCAAGACGGAGGGGGCCCCCGGGGCCAAGAGACCCAGTACTTC
D: .; J: TRBJ2-5; V: TRBV5-4; size: .; CDR3: CASSPMGETQYF; DNA: TGTGCCAGCAGCCCTATGGGGGAGACCCAGTACTTC
D: TRBD1; J: TRBJ2-5; V: TRBV28; size: .; CDR3: CASSLRPGGYQETQYF; DNA: TGTGCCAGCAGTTTGCGGCCAGGGGGTTACCAAGAGACCCAGTACTTC
D: .; J: TRBJ2-7; V: TRBV27; size: .; CDR3: CASSLTAGAYEQYF; DNA: TGTGCCAGCAGTTTAACGGCAGGTGCCTACGAGCAGTACTTC